The 2 T cell receptor beta chains listed next were all sequenced from one sample in a study of blood T cell repertoires in COVID-19. Produced via immunoSEQ multiplex PCR; TCRdb's table is partial and in-frame only. The profile covers a few hundred thousand clones, with around nine tenths appearing a single time and approximately 6.2% taken by the ten largest. The sample consisted of peripheral blood. Receptors originate from a man aged 55 to 70 who had recovered from COVID-19.

This clone was observed a few times. This chain joins TRBV11-2 and TRBJ1-1; D gene unclear. Trimming stripped 3 bases from V and 3 bases from J, with 11 bases between. CDR3 length: 14 residues. Germline V gene data show CDR1 as SGHAT and CDR2 as FQNNGV. The DNA of the CDR3 is TGTGCCAGCAGCTTGACTCCGCGGTACACTGAAGCTTTCTTT. Protein product: CASSLTPRYTEAFF. Together with reference TRBV11-2 and TRBJ1-1, the CDR3 gives the full variable domain: EAGVAQSPRYKIIEKRQSVAFWCNPISGHATLYWYQQILGQGPKLLIQFQNNGVVDDSQLPKDRFSAERLKGVDSTLKIQPAKLEDSAVYLCASSLTPRYTEAFFGQGTRLTVV.

V gene TRBV3-1 (or the pseudogene TRBV3-2) combines with J gene TRBJ1-1; unclear D gene. V lost 6 bases and J 7 bases, leaving 9 bases between the germline ends. CDR1 is LGHDT and CDR2 is YNNKEL in the germline V gene (reference sequence). The CDR3 runs to 11 residues. In nucleotides, the CDR3 is TGTGCCAGCAGACGCGCAGGTGAAGCTTTCTTT. This encodes CASRRAGEAFF.